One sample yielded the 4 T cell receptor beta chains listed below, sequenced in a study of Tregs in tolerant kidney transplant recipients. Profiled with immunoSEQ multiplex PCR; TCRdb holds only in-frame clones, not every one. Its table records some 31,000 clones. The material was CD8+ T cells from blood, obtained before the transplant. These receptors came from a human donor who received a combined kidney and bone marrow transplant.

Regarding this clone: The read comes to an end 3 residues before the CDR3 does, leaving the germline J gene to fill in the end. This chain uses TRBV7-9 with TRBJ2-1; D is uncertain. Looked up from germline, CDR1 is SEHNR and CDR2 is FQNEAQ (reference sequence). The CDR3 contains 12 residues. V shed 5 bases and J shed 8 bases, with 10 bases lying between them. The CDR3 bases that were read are TGTGCCAGCAGCCCGATGGGCTATGAG. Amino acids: CASSPMGYE. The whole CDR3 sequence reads CASSPMGYEQFF.

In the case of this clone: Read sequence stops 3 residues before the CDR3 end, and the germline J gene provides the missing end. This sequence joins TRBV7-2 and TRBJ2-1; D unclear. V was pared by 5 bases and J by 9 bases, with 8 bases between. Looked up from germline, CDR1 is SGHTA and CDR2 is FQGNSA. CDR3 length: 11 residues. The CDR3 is CASSRSGEQFF. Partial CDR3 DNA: TGTGCCAGCAGCCGCAGTGGTGAG. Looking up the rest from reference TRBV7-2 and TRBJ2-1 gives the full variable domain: GAGVSQSPSNKVTEKGKDVELRCDPISGHTALYWYRQSLGQGLEFLIYFQGNSAPDKSGLPSDRFSAERTGGSVSTLTIQRTQQEDSAVYLCASSRSGEQFFGPGTRLTVL.

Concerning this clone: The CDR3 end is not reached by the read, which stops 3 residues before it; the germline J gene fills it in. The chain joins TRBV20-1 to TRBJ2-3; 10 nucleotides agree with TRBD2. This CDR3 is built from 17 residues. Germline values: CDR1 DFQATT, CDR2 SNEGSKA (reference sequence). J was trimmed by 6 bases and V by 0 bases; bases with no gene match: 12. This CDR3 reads CSARDLNPAGGVDTQYF. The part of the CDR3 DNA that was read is TGCAGTGCTAGAGATCTGAACCCAGCGGGAGGGGTGGATACG.

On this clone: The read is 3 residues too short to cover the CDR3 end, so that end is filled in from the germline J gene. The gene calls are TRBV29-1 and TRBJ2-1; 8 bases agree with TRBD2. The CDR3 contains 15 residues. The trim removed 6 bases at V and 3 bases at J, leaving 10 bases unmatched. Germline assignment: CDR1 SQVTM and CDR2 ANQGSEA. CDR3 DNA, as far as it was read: TGCAGCGTCCGGGATAGCGGGGTGAGCTACAATGAG. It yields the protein CSVRDSGVSYNE. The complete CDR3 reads CSVRDSGVSYNEQFF.